This T cell receptor (beta chain) was sequenced during a study of T cells in localized non-small cell lung cancer (TCRdb year 2020). The study in broad terms: The study analyzed T cell repertoires of hundreds of early-stage NSCLC patients, comparing tumors and uninvolved tumor-adjacent lungs. The cohort was made up of approximately 250 treatment-naive NSCLC patients whose localized lung tumors had been resected. Of the NSCLC patients, about 130 were male and 85 to 110 were female, and the mean age was around 70 years. Study-wide findings and limitations: Uninvolved tumor-adjacent lung showed the highest T cell clonality, higher than tumor, which suggests more focused antigenic responses in the uninvolved tumor-adjacent lung. Higher T cell density in blood was associated with longer overall survival, whereas higher clonality in adjacent lung was associated with shorter survival. Multi-region tumor sequencing was not performed, so intratumor heterogeneity could not be excluded. Of the top 100 tumor clones, a median of approximately 60 were detected in paired uninvolved adjacent lung; roughly 26 were also among that lung's top 100. Since the design was exploratory, TCR variables were selected using unadjusted p-values with no false-discovery rate correction.

This clone is a singleton in its sample. Its antigen target is currently unknown. No per-base quality is available; no much larger clone lies one base away. The immunoSEQ Assay was used to sequence TCR beta CDR3 regions from DNA. The authors processed their data as follows. T cell density was computed as TCR beta template counts normalized to usable DNA estimated by amplifying housekeeping genes. Richness was estimated with the preseqR package, extrapolating to 400,000 templates for PBMC samples and 120,000 templates for tissue samples. Clonality was defined as one minus Pielou's evenness. Tissue-enriched TCRs were identified through differential abundance testing performed on productive amino-acid clonotypes, with a minimum total count of 5 and an alpha of 0.1. The Jaccard Index and the Morisita Overlap Index were used to measure repertoire overlap between compartments. TCR beta CDR3s were clustered by GLIPH together with public tetramer-defined viral CDR3s, and at least three viral sequences plus V-gene enrichment were required for viral motifs. The clones in this table, taken by TCRdb from immuneACCESS, are in-frame only. Not every clone is retained; where verified, under half of the shortfall comes from an unresolved V gene, and the cause of the rest is unknown. D and trimming were read from the DNA, whereas the V and J calls and clone size are those reported in that table. The sample table contains approximately 80,000 clones; only one count was recorded for more than 70% of them. 8.5% to 10% of the sample belongs to the ten largest clones.

At diagnosis, tumor, uninvolved tumor-adjacent lung and peripheral blood were collected and then preserved as a mix of FFPE and fresh-frozen material. For TCR repertoire profiling, blood samples were analyzed in the form of peripheral blood mononuclear cells. For this chain, trimming is 5 bases at the V end and 5 bases at the J end, and the number of junction bases without a gene match is 9. The germline V gene specifies MDHEN as CDR1 and SYDVKM as CDR2. Including the terminal cysteine and phenylalanine, the CDR3 comprises 15 residues. Left in the record is the CDR3 DNA by itself, 45 bases read in frame from the first base.

The chain couples TRBV28 to TRBJ1-1, with 9 bases aligning to TRBD1. The receptor was derived from a female donor older than 55 with stage I lung adenocarcinoma. The sequencing used peripheral blood, collected before any cancer treatment. Here the CDR3 is given as CASSPPGQGLTEAFF. Here is the DNA: TGTGCCAGCAGTCCGCCGGGACAGGGCCTAACTGAAGCTTTCTTT.